Below, one T cell receptor (beta chain) is given with its context. Primers for the PCR totalled 60 Vbeta and 13 Jbeta. TCRdb's table, derived via immunoSEQ multiplex PCR, lists solely in-frame clones and lacks some. Among 130,000 to 150,000 clones, 60% to 85% were seen once, and the ten largest hold about 3%. This specimen comes from a study of cytomegalovirus exposure and HLA in healthy donors. The CDR3 covers 11 residues. The ends lost 11 bases at V and 8 bases at J; junction bases unmatched: 8. CDR1 is LNHDA and CDR2 is SQIVND in the germline V gene (reference sequence). J is TRBJ1-2 and V is TRBV19, with TRBD1 matching over 7 bases. The source is a man aged 35 to 55 in good health and CMV-seropositive. The material sequenced was PBMCs. DNA of the CDR3: TGTGCCGGGTCGACAGGGAACGGCTACACCTTC. Amino acid sequence: CAGSTGNGYTF.